This T cell receptor beta chain was identified during a study of vaccination and CD4 T cells after COVID-19. Overall study: At a median approximately 99 days (range 35 to 161) after diagnosis, post-COVID samples were drawn.

Germline V gene sequence: CDR1 LNHNV, CDR2 YYDKDF (reference sequence). V shed 5 bases and J 5 bases; nucleotides not matched to a gene: 7. The CDR3 has 14 amino acids. Only a few counts were recorded for this clonotype. No antigen is known for it. Cultured CD4+ T-cell DNA underwent Oncomine TCR Beta short-read sequencing. Genomic DNA from cultured CD4+ T cells was extracted. From the PCR reads, TCRdb called clonotypes with MiXCR, one entry per CDR3 protein. The sample carries about 17,000 distinct CDR3 sequences, around 40% recorded once. The treatment: approximately 11-day PBMC culture with coronavirus spike peptide pools or control peptides (ViraFEST assay). Antigen-specific T cell expansion with peptide pools preceded TCR sequencing in the ViraFEST approach. Negative selection separated CD4+ T cells from roughly 11-day cultures.

This specimen consisted of CD4+ T cells from blood, cultured in vitro, obtained before SARS-CoV-2 vaccination. The chain combines TRBV15 with TRBJ1-2; the match to TRBD1 covers 8 bases. This TCR was sampled from a human donor who had recovered from COVID-19. The CDR3, as DNA: TGTGCCACCAGCGGGGGGACAGGCCAATATGGCTACACCTTC. This sequence encodes CATSGGTGQYGYTF.